These 15 T cell receptor beta chains share one sample of origin, sequenced in a study of control samples from healthy donors and cancer patients. The method was immunoSEQ multiplex PCR; TCRdb's version includes in-frame clones alone and lacks a portion of them. The sample contains around 140,000 clones, 75% to 95% of which appear only once. The sequenced material came from blood. These receptors came from a man in his forties or fifties in good health.

The chain uses TRBV5-6 and TRBJ2-3; D not certain. This CDR3 has 15 residues. V shed 4 bases and J shed 2 bases, with 14 bases lying between them. Per germline, CDR1 SGHDT and CDR2 YYEEEE. DNA for the CDR3: TGTGCCAGCAGCCCTGTGGTGGGATCCACAGATACGCAGTATTTT. Translated, it gives CASSPVVGSTDTQYF.

The rearrangement links TRBV21-1 to TRBJ2-2; TRBD2 is the table's D call, not checked against the DNA. TRBV21-1 is a listed pseudogene. This CDR3 contains 17 residues. CDR3 loop: CASSKSMRGQNTGELFF. The CDR3 coding sequence is TGTGCCAGCAGCAAAAGTATGCGGGGGCAAAACACCGGGGAGCTGTTTTTT.

The DNA of the CDR3 is TGCGCCAGCCATACCGGGACGGGGGTTATTGATACGCAGTATTTT. Translated: CASHTGTGVIDTQYF. The V call is TRBV5-1, the J call TRBJ2-3, with D perhaps matching TRBD2 (6 bases). The V gene's germline CDR1 is SGHRS and CDR2 YFSETQ. This CDR3 contains 15 residues. V was pared by 7 bases and J by 6 bases, with 21 bases between.

The V call is TRBV5-1, the J call TRBJ2-2; no firm D call. The CDR3 has 14 amino acids. Per germline, CDR1 SGHRS and CDR2 YFSETQ. The ends were cut back, 1 base at V and 2 bases at J, with 6 bases in the middle. CDR3 nucleotide sequence: TGCGCCAGCAGCTTGCTACAAAACACCGGGGAGCTGTTTTTT. Its translation is CASSLLQNTGELFF.

The gene calls are TRBV14 and TRBJ2-1; TRBD1 is a possible D gene (7 bases). Germline V CDR1 and CDR2: SGHDN, FVKESK. Trimming took 5 bases from V and 9 from J, leaving 26 bases between them. There are 17 residues in the CDR3. The CDR3 spells CASSLRTGGISGGEQFF. In DNA form, the CDR3 reads TGTGCCAGCAGCTTACGGACAGGCGGGATTTCAGGAGGTGAGCAGTTCTTC.

The V call is TRBV10-1, the J call TRBJ2-1; the D gene is possibly TRBD2 (6 bases). CDR1 and CDR2 (germline): WNHNN, SYGVQD (reference sequence). V lost 2 bases and J 1 base, leaving 9 bases between the germline ends. CDR3 length equals 15 residues. DNA of the CDR3: TGCGCCAGCAGTGAGCGGGGGACTTCCTACAATGAGCAGTTCTTC. Translated, it gives CASSERGTSYNEQFF.

This sequence joins TRBV30 and TRBJ1-1; perhaps TRBD1 as D (6 bases). Trimming took off 3 bases at V and 0 bases at J, with 8 bases between the two ends. The germline V gene encodes CDR1 GTSNPN and CDR2 SVGIG (reference sequence). CDR3 length: 13 residues. CDR3: CAWSRGLNTEAFF. DNA of the CDR3: TGTGCCTGGAGCAGGGGACTGAACACTGAAGCTTTCTTT.

This clone was seen once. The chain carries TRBV9 and TRBJ2-3; 10 bases line up with TRBD2. This CDR3 comprises 16 residues. The germline V gene encodes CDR1 SGDLS and CDR2 YYNGEE. V was clipped by 0 bases and J by 2 bases; unmatched bases: 3. The CDR3 loop is CASSVGSGGNTDTQYF. For the CDR3, the DNA is TGTGCCAGCAGCGTAGGTAGCGGGGGGAACACAGATACGCAGTATTTT.

The rearrangement joins TRBV4-1 to TRBJ2-2, with no clear D. The V end lost 4 bases, the J end lost 5 bases, and 8 bases lay between the germline ends. The CDR3 extends over 13 amino acids. Germline V gene sequence: CDR1 MGHRA, CDR2 YSYEKL. The CDR3 protein is CASSRRETGELFF. The CDR3 nucleotides are TGCGCCAGCAGCCGTCGCGAGACCGGGGAGCTGTTTTTT.

This clone turned up a few times. The chain recombines TRBV6-6 with TRBJ2-7; TRBD1 aligns across 12 bases. The V gene's germline CDR1 is MNHNY and CDR2 SVGAGI (reference sequence). The CDR3 contains 14 residues. With 5 bases clipped from V and 7 bases from J, the junction kept 6 bases outside the gene matches. CDR3 sequence: CASSPGQGAREQYF. CDR3 nucleotides: TGTGCCAGCAGTCCGGGACAGGGGGCGCGGGAGCAGTACTTC.

This chain links TRBV5-1 with TRBJ2-3; tentative D call: TRBD2 (5 bases). The CDR3 consists of 20 residues. The germline gives CDR1 SGHRS, CDR2 YFSETQ. With 0 bases removed from V and 0 bases from J, the gap between germline ends came to 23 bases. CDR3 nucleotide sequence: TGCGCCAGCAGCTTGGGTGGAGATAGCGAGTGGAGGCTTAGCACAGATACGCAGTATTTT. This codes for CASSLGGDSEWRLSTDTQYF.

This chain joins TRBV5-4 and TRBJ1-1; a possible D gene is TRBD1 (5 bases). The CDR3 spans 14 residues. From germline, CDR1 is SGHNT and CDR2 YYREEE (reference sequence). Trimming took off 4 bases at V and 1 base at J, with 11 bases between the two ends. The CDR3, as DNA: TGTGCCAGCAGCCCGCCGGGGGGGAACACTGAAGCTTTCTTT. This sequence encodes CASSPPGGNTEAFF.

The V gene is TRBV18, the J gene TRBJ1-2; maybe TRBD1 (5 bases). Between the trimmed V and J ends, which lost 3 bases and 8 bases, there was a span of 13 bases. CDR1 is KGHSH and CDR2 is LQKENI in the germline V gene. The CDR3 is 13 residues long. CDR3 in amino acids: CASSPTRGDGYTF. For the CDR3, the DNA is TGTGCCAGCTCACCCACCCGGGGCGACGGCTACACCTTC. Full variable domain (missing parts from reference TRBV18 and TRBJ1-2): NAGVMQNPRHLVRRRGQEARLRCSPMKGHSHVYWYRQLPEEGLKFMVYLQKENIIDESGMPKERFSAEFPKEGPSILRIQQVVRGDSAAYFCASSPTRGDGYTFGSGTRLTVV.

This chain joins TRBV6-2 or TRBV6-3 and TRBJ2-7, with 9 bases identical to TRBD2. The ends lost 2 bases at V and 4 bases at J; junction bases unmatched: 12. The CDR3 covers 17 residues. Germline assignment: CDR1 MNHEY and CDR2 SVGEGT. CDR3 sequence: CASSYPRTSAEPYEQYF. The CDR3 region has the DNA TGTGCCAGCAGTTACCCACGGACTAGCGCAGAACCATACGAGCAGTACTTC.

The chain joins TRBV5-6 to TRBJ2-1; 7 nucleotides agree with TRBD2. The CDR3 length is 12 residues. From germline, CDR1 is SGHDT and CDR2 YYEEEE. Losses at the gene ends were 1 base for V and 10 bases for J; bases not matched to a gene: 2. CDR3 protein: CASSLSGGEQFF. The CDR3 DNA reads TGTGCCAGCAGCTTGTCGGGGGGAGAGCAGTTCTTC. Filled out from reference TRBV5-6 and TRBJ2-1, the complete variable domain reads DAGVTQSPTHLIKTRGQQVTLRCSPKSGHDTVSWYQQALGQGPQFIFQYYEEEERQRGNFPDRFSGHQFPNYSSELNVNALLLGDSALYLCASSLSGGEQFFGPGTRLTVL.